These T cell receptor beta chains were read from a single sample in a study of T cells in Graves' hyperthyroidism and ophthalmopathy. TCRdb fed the multiplex PCR reads into MiXCR, producing one record per CDR3 protein. This sample yields hundreds of thousands of distinct CDR3 sequences, of which approximately 19% are seen a single time; around 15% belongs to the top ten. Sequences were obtained from blood. The source is a woman between 50 and 59 years old with Graves' hyperthyroidism that later progressed to Graves' ophthalmopathy. Each CDR3 is given with its conserved first and last residue. The order of the fields is clone size, V gene, D gene, J gene, CDR3 protein, CDR3 DNA. A D gene is named only where the DNA matches it firmly. Rows may omit the clone size; those that give it use once, few, many or a size class.

many	TRBV11-2	.	TRBJ2-7	CASSLDRIPEQYF	TGTGCCAGCAGCTTAGATCGGATACCCGAGCAGTACTTC
.	TRBV3-1	.	TRBJ2-1	CASSQEPGGRSYNEQFF	TGTGCCAGCAGCCAAGAGCCCGGGGGGCGCAGCTACAATGAGCAGTTCTTC
many	TRBV10-3	TRBD1	TRBJ1-2	CATISNQGANGYTF	TGTGCCACCATCTCAAATCAGGGGGCGAACGGCTACACCTTC
.	TRBV15	.	TRBJ2-6	CASRVAGANVLTF	TGTGCCTCCCGGGTTGCTGGGGCCAACGTCCTGACTTTC
many	TRBV20-1	TRBD2	TRBJ2-5	CSAWTSGGPETQYF	TGCAGTGCTTGGACTAGCGGGGGCCCAGAGACCCAGTACTTC
.	TRBV27	.	TRBJ2-1	CASSWKDSSYNEQFF	TGTGCCAGCAGTTGGAAGGACAGTTCCTACAATGAGCAGTTCTTC
few	TRBV20-1	.	TRBJ2-1	CSASSLRASSYNEQFF	TGCAGTGCTAGTTCTCTGCGGGCTAGCTCCTACAATGAGCAGTTCTTC
.	TRBV27	.	TRBJ2-7	CASTSRRSGDYEQYF	TGTGCCAGCACCTCAAGACGGAGTGGGGATTACGAGCAGTACTTC
.	TRBV20-1	.	TRBJ2-1	CSATLLDNEQFF	TGCAGTGCTACACTTTTAGACAATGAGCAGTTCTTC
.	TRBV19	.	TRBJ1-4	CASSNEGISNEKLFF	TGTGCCAGTAGTAACGAGGGCATCAGTAACGAAAAACTGTTTTTT
.	TRBV9	.	TRBJ2-2	CASSVRDTDTGELFF	TGTGCCAGCAGCGTTCGGGACACTGACACCGGGGAGCTGTTTTTT
many	TRBV3-1	TRBD1	TRBJ1-5	CASSLETGTQPQHF	TGTGCCAGCAGCCTCGAGACAGGGACTCAGCCCCAGCATTTT